Presented here are 32 T cell receptor beta chains from one specimen sequenced in a study of vaccination effects on CD4 cells after COVID-19 (dated by TCRdb to 2022 to 2024). These receptors are not linked to any known antigen. Library preparation was by the immunoSEQ multiplex PCR assay. TCRdb re-hosts the immuneACCESS table, in-frame sequences only. Its copies lack some clones; in the studies checked, an unresolved V gene accounts for under half of them, and the cause for the rest is not known. The sample data list about 41,000 clones, and roughly 70% of these were observed just once. The ten largest clones take up roughly 24% of the sample. In the ViraFEST assay, PBMC were stimulated with viral peptide pools, and antigen-specific CD4+ T cell clonotypes were then identified by expansion using TCR sequencing. After about 9 days of culture, CD4+ T cells were isolated with the EasySep CD4+ T cell isolation kit. Healthy vaccine recipients had no prior SARS-CoV-2 infection, confirmed by negative nucleocapsid antibodies before and after vaccination.

The sequencing used CD4+ T cells from PBMCs cultured with HCoV-OC43 spike peptides, collected before COVID-19 vaccination. What the cell subset or site label conveys for this sample: HCoV-OC43 spike overlapping peptide pool stimulation. The receptors stem from a human donor who received a COVID-19 vaccine.

The J gene is TRBJ2-7, the V gene TRBV29-1, with 10 bases fitting TRBD1. Trimming at V came to 3 bases and at J to 6 bases, leaving 5 bases not matched to a gene. The CDR3 totals 13 residues. Germline V CDR1 and CDR2: SQVTM, ANQGSEA. CDR3 sequence: CSVEKGQGPEQYF. The DNA of the CDR3 is TGCAGCGTTGAGAAGGGACAGGGGCCCGAGCAGTACTTC.

The rearrangement uses TRBV6-5 and TRBJ2-2; tentatively, D is TRBD2 (6 bases). CDR3 length: 15 amino acids. Germline-derived CDR1 and CDR2 are MNHEY and SVGAGI. V was pared by 5 bases and J by 3 bases, with 13 bases between. The CDR3 nucleotides are TGTGCCAGCAGTCCCGGGACTTCCTACACCGGGGAGCTGTTTTTT. Translation: CASSPGTSYTGELFF.

V and J are TRBV5-1 and TRBJ1-2; 8 bases line up with TRBD1. CDR3 length equals 14 residues. V gave up 4 bases and J gave up 3 bases; unmatched junction bases: 5. Germline V CDR1 and CDR2: SGHRS, YFSETQ. The CDR3 nucleotides read TGCGCCAGCAGCATCCAGACAGGGGACTATGGCTACACCTTC. Translation: CASSIQTGDYGYTF. Combining the CDR3 with reference TRBV5-1 and TRBJ1-2 gives the whole variable domain KAGVTQTPRYLIKTRGQQVTLSCSPISGHRSVSWYQQTPGQGLQFLFEYFSETQRNKGNFPGRFSGRQFSNSRSEMNVSTLELGDSALYLCASSIQTGDYGYTFGSGTRLTVV.

The genes are TRBV7-9 and TRBJ2-7, with a possible D match to TRBD1 (5 bases). Germline loops: CDR1 SEHNR, CDR2 FQNEAQ (reference sequence). The length of the CDR3 is 17 residues. V was shortened by 2 bases and J by 0 bases, with 17 bases between the two germline ends. The CDR3 loop is CASSLKFSPGHSYEQYF. CDR3 bases: TGTGCCAGCAGCTTAAAGTTTTCGCCAGGACACTCCTACGAGCAGTACTTC.

The chain employs TRBV29-1 and TRBJ1-2, with D hard to call. CDR1 SQVTM and CDR2 ANQGSEA come from the germline V gene. The CDR3 consists of 11 residues. Between the trimmed V and J ends, which lost 2 bases and 5 bases, there was a span of 6 bases. Here the CDR3 DNA reads TGCAGCGTTGAATGGCAGTATGGCTACACCTTC. Translation: CSVEWQYGYTF.

V is TRBV6-1 and J is TRBJ1-1; D gene ambiguous. Germline V gene sequence: CDR1 MNHNS, CDR2 SASEGT. V dropped 1 base and J dropped 4 bases, with 4 bases sitting between them. CDR3 length: 12 amino acids. CDR3 sequence reads: CASSEGRTEAFF. The CDR3 DNA is TGTGCCAGCAGTGAAGGGCGCACTGAAGCTTTCTTT.

This clone was observed a single time. The V call is TRBV11-2, the J call TRBJ2-7; 9 nucleotides align to TRBD2. Unmatched junction bases numbered 9, after V lost 5 bases and J lost 4 bases. The V gene's germline CDR1 is SGHAT and CDR2 FQNNGV. The CDR3 is made up of 15 amino acids. In nucleotides, the CDR3 is TGTGCCAGCAGCCCTCCGACTAGCGGTATATACGAGCAGTACTTC. Translating gives CASSPPTSGIYEQYF.

The genes are TRBV11-2 and TRBJ1-6; D gene ambiguous. Germline CDR1 SGHAT, CDR2 FQNNGV. The germline V and J ends were trimmed by 3 bases and 13 bases, with 16 bases remaining between them. The CDR3 consists of 14 residues. DNA for the CDR3: TGTGCCAGCAGCTTTTTAGAGACCACTTCGCCCCTCCACTTT. It yields the protein CASSFLETTSPLHF.

The rearrangement links TRBV6-2 or TRBV6-3 to TRBJ1-6; D is unclear. This CDR3 is built from 16 residues. CDR1 and CDR2 (germline): MNHEY, SVGEGT. V was shortened by 5 bases and J by 0 bases, with 11 bases between the two germline ends. In DNA form, the CDR3 reads TGTGCCAGCAGTGCCCAGAAGAGCTCCTATAATTCACCCCTCCACTTT. It translates to CASSAQKSSYNSPLHF.

Turning to this clone: Germline and junction disagree at one end, which may indicate a read error. CDR3 sequence: CASSLGASGKGTQYF. The CDR3 coding sequence is TGTGCTAGCAGCTTAGGGGCTAGCGGGAAGGGTACGCAGTATTTT. V is TRBV7-7 and J is TRBJ2-3, with 9 bases lining up with TRBD2. In germline, CDR1 is SSHAT, CDR2 FNYEAQ (reference sequence). The length of the CDR3 is 15 residues.

The chain carries TRBV20-1 and TRBJ1-2; no clear D. V lost 5 bases and J lost 4, with 8 bases in between. The CDR3 consists of 11 residues. Germline V gene lookup returns CDR1 DFQATT and CDR2 SNEGSKA (reference sequence). The DNA for the CDR3 is TGCAGTGCTCCCGAGGCCTATGGCTACACCTTC. Its protein product is CSAPEAYGYTF.

V and J are TRBV15 and TRBJ1-5, with no clear D. The germline V gene has CDR1 LNHNV and CDR2 YYDKDF (reference sequence). The CDR3 extends over 14 amino acids. The V end lost 5 bases, the J end lost 0 bases, and 8 bases lay between the germline ends. The CDR3 reads CATSPNYSNQPQHF. CDR3 sequence (DNA): TGTGCCACCAGCCCGAACTATAGCAATCAGCCCCAGCATTTT. Filled out from reference TRBV15 and TRBJ1-5, the complete variable domain reads DAMVIQNPRYQVTQFGKPVTLSCSQTLNHNVMYWYQQKSSQAPKLLFHYYDKDFNNEADTPDNFQSRRPNTSFCFLDIRSPGLGDTAMYLCATSPNYSNQPQHFGDGTRLSIL.

The rearrangement uses TRBV30 and TRBJ1-1, with TRBD1 as a possible D gene (5 bases). This CDR3 is 12 amino acids long. CDR1 and CDR2 from the germline V gene are GTSNPN and SVGIG (reference sequence). V lost 8 bases and J lost 4, with 14 bases in between. CDR3 loop: CATEGWSTEAFF. DNA for the CDR3: TGTGCCACAGAGGGGTGGAGCACTGAAGCTTTCTTT.

The chain uses TRBV3-1 (or the pseudogene TRBV3-2) and TRBJ1-2; D is unresolved. Deletions cut 1 base from V and 4 bases from J, with 16 bases between. CDR3 length: 16 amino acids. CDR1 is LGHDT and CDR2 is YNNKEL in the germline V gene (reference sequence). The CDR3 here is CASSQGQDGGSYGYTF. The CDR3 nucleotides are TGTGCCAGCAGCCAAGGGCAGGATGGCGGAAGCTATGGCTACACCTTC.

The V call is TRBV7-2, the J call TRBJ1-3; D remains ambiguous. The CDR3 consists of 13 residues. The germline V gene encodes CDR1 SGHTA and CDR2 FQGNSA. V shed 6 bases and J shed 0 bases, with 6 bases lying between them. The CDR3 bases are TGTGCCAGCAGTCAGATCTCTGGAAACACCATATATTTT. It yields the protein CASSQISGNTIYF.

The chain links TRBV6-5 to TRBJ2-7; D call uncertain. Trimming took 8 bases from V and 2 from J, leaving 13 bases between them. This CDR3 is 13 amino acids long. CDR1 is MNHEY and CDR2 is SVGAGI in the germline V gene. The CDR3: CASFGWYTYEQYF. DNA of the CDR3: TGTGCCAGCTTTGGTTGGTACACCTACGAGCAGTACTTC.

The V and J genes are TRBV4-1 and TRBJ2-7, with 8 bases fitting TRBD1. J gave up 4 bases and V 1 base, and 6 bases lay outside the gene matches. The CDR3 covers 15 residues. The V gene's germline CDR1 is MGHRA and CDR2 YSYEKL. CDR3 coding DNA: TGCGCCAGCAGCCAAGGAAAACAGGGGGTGTACGAGCAGTACTTC. Its translation: CASSQGKQGVYEQYF.

This chain uses TRBV5-1 with TRBJ1-1; 9 bases map to TRBD1. V gave up 0 bases and J gave up 2 bases; unmatched junction bases: 5. In germline, CDR1 is SGHRS, CDR2 YFSETQ. CDR3 length: 16 residues. The CDR3 DNA sequence: TGCGCCAGCAGCTTGGGGGGACAGGGATTAAACACTGAAGCTTTCTTT. It encodes CASSLGGQGLNTEAFF.

This sequence joins TRBV12-3 or TRBV12-4 and TRBJ1-2, with D possibly being TRBD1 (5 bases). CDR3 size: 13 residues. The V end lost 5 bases, the J end lost 4 bases, and 11 bases lay between the germline ends. CDR3 residues: CASSPRAPYGYTF. The CDR3 DNA sequence: TGTGCCAGCAGTCCCAGGGCTCCCTATGGCTACACCTTC.

V usage is TRBV10-3 and J usage is TRBJ2-5, with 7 bases identical to TRBD2. Germline assignment: CDR1 ENHRY and CDR2 SYGVKD. The CDR3 totals 13 residues. Trimming at V came to 4 bases and at J to 9 bases, leaving 8 bases not matched to a gene. CDR3 sequence (DNA): TGTGCCATCAGTGGGGGGGGGAGGGCTTCCCAGTACTTC. Translated, it gives CAISGGGRASQYF.

CDR3 bases: TGCGCCAGCAGCCAAGATCTGGGGACAGCGAGCCACATACTACACACTGAAGCTTTCTTT. It specifies CASSQDLGTASHILHTEAFF. The V call is TRBV4-3, the J call TRBJ1-1; TRBD1 aligns across 7 bases. This CDR3 is built from 20 residues. The V and J ends lost 0 bases and 3 bases, in that order; junction bases with no gene match: 19. Germline V gives CDR1 LGHNA, CDR2 YSLEER.

A few counts support this clone. The chain uses TRBV6-6 and TRBJ1-1; D unresolved. The germline V gene has CDR1 MNHNY and CDR2 SVGAGI (reference sequence). This CDR3 is 12 amino acids long. V lost 2 bases, J lost 6 bases, and 7 bases lay in between. DNA for the CDR3: TGTGCCAGCAGTTACGCGGAAGCTGAAGCTTTCTTT. Residues: CASSYAEAEAFF.

The J gene is TRBJ1-4, the V gene TRBV29-1; tentative D call: TRBD1 (6 bases). The CDR3 spans 14 residues. V lost 7 bases to trimming and J lost 0 bases, with 12 bases between them. Germline V CDR1 and CDR2: SQVTM, ANQGSEA. The CDR3 protein is CSAQDSPTNEKLFF. CDR3 coding DNA: TGCAGCGCCCAGGACAGCCCAACTAATGAAAAACTGTTTTTT.

The J gene is TRBJ2-2, the V gene TRBV4-3; tentatively, D is TRBD2 (5 bases). V lost 1 base and J 1 base, leaving 7 bases between the germline ends. CDR1 is LGHNA, CDR2 YSLEER, per germline. This CDR3 is built from 15 residues. As DNA, the CDR3 is TGCGCCAGCAGCCAAGTCGGACTGAACACCGGGGAGCTGTTTTTT. Protein product: CASSQVGLNTGELFF.

This clone appeared a single time. This rearrangement joins TRBV7-2 to TRBJ2-5; no definite D call. Germline loops: CDR1 SGHTA, CDR2 FQGNSA. The length of the CDR3 is 12 residues. Trimming removed 3 bases at V and 4 bases at J, with 6 bases between. The CDR3 nucleotides read TGTGCCAGCAGCTTGAAGGGAGAGACCCAGTACTTC. Translation: CASSLKGETQYF.

The J gene is TRBJ2-5, the V gene TRBV7-2; D remains unclear. The CDR3 has 13 amino acids. Germline V gene sequence: CDR1 SGHTA, CDR2 FQGNSA. The V end was cut by 5 bases, the J end by 4 bases, with 11 bases between. As DNA, the CDR3 is TGTGCCAGCAGCGGGGTTTCGGGAGAGACCCAGTACTTC. Translation: CASSGVSGETQYF.

This rearrangement joins TRBV5-1 to TRBJ2-7; D unresolved. Germline V gene lookup returns CDR1 SGHRS and CDR2 YFSETQ. V was clipped by 0 bases and J by 0 bases, with 10 bases between them. This CDR3 comprises 15 residues. The DNA for the CDR3 is TGCGCCAGCAGCTTGGCCCCGGTTAGCTCCTACGAGCAGTACTTC. Its translation: CASSLAPVSSYEQYF. Full variable domain (outside the CDR3, taken from reference TRBV5-1 and TRBJ2-7): KAGVTQTPRYLIKTRGQQVTLSCSPISGHRSVSWYQQTPGQGLQFLFEYFSETQRNKGNFPGRFSGRQFSNSRSEMNVSTLELGDSALYLCASSLAPVSSYEQYFGPGTRLTVT.

This chain links TRBV4-2 with TRBJ2-5; 9 bases align to TRBD2. The germline V gene has CDR1 LGHNA and CDR2 YNFKEQ. This CDR3 is built from 17 residues. The V gene end was trimmed by 2 bases and the J gene end by 0 bases; junction bases not matched to a gene: 7. Here the CDR3 DNA reads TGTGCCAGCAGCCAAAACCCGGCGGGGGGGAACCAAGAGACCCAGTACTTC. Its translation is CASSQNPAGGNQETQYF.

The chain is built from TRBV7-8 and TRBJ1-1, with D perhaps matching TRBD1 (6 bases). Trimming removed 5 bases from V and 6 bases from J, with 19 bases in between. The CDR3 is 15 amino acids. The germline V gene has CDR1 SGHVS and CDR2 FQNEAQ. The CDR3 protein is CASSPPGAPRPEAFF. In nucleotides, the CDR3 is TGTGCCAGCAGCCCTCCAGGGGCCCCTCGGCCTGAAGCTTTCTTT.

The rearrangement joins TRBV25-1 to TRBJ2-1; D possibly corresponds to TRBD2 (6 bases). Germline CDR1 reads MGHDK; CDR2 reads SYGVNS. The CDR3 is 14 amino acids. The V end was cut by 1 base, the J end by 7 bases, with 11 bases between. CDR3 amino acids: CASSEWGTLNEQFF. The DNA of the CDR3 is TGTGCCAGCAGTGAATGGGGGACTTTGAATGAGCAGTTCTTC.

V and J are TRBV3-1 (or the pseudogene TRBV3-2) and TRBJ1-2; 9 bases map to TRBD1. Germline trimming cut 2 bases from V and 8 bases from J; bases unmatched to any gene: 12. Germline V gene data show CDR1 as LGHDT and CDR2 as YNNKEL (reference sequence). The CDR3 length is 16 residues. CDR3 region: CASSQTQGQGVRGYTF. The CDR3 region has the DNA TGTGCCAGCAGCCAAACCCAGGGACAGGGTGTGAGGGGCTACACCTTC.

The V call is TRBV27, the J call TRBJ2-2, with D perhaps TRBD1 (6 bases). The CDR3 sequence is 17 residues long. Per germline, CDR1 MNHEY and CDR2 SMNVEV (reference sequence). Trimming removed 5 bases at V and 2 bases at J, with 18 bases between. Here the CDR3 reads CASSRVPWGLNTGELFF. The CDR3 DNA follows: TGTGCCAGCAGTCGCGTCCCGTGGGGGCTCAACACCGGGGAGCTGTTTTTT.